This T cell receptor beta chain was obtained from a study of blood T cells in healthy people across ages. Study in general: In model experiments, template switching was able to capture about one barcoded beta molecule for every two T cells that were present. Overall study results and limits: With age, beta diversity per million T cells declined roughly linearly, significantly by 30 to 40.

Ten or more counts support this clonotype. Its antigen is as yet unknown. Next came a second PCR, run for about 7 to 12 cycles, which used a sample-barcoded 5' primer along with a J-beta primer mix. From the 5' RACE reads, TCRdb called clonotypes with MiXCR, one entry per CDR3 protein. The data contain 750,000 to 1,000,000 distinct CDR3 sequences, 25% to 35% of them singletons. This same sample was also taken into another study, of T cells of mothers and their children.

What was sequenced was blood. The receptor's source is a woman aged 40 to 50 in good health.

CDR3 DNA sequence: TGTGCCATCAGTGAAGGGGGGCCGAATCAGCCCCAGCATTTT. Protein sequence: CAISEGGPNQPQHF. The chain couples TRBV10-3 to TRBJ1-5; TRBD1 is a possible D gene (6 bases). CDR1 ENHRY and CDR2 SYGVKD come from the germline V gene. V was shortened by 3 bases and J by 4 bases, with 10 bases between the two germline ends. The CDR3 spans 14 residues.